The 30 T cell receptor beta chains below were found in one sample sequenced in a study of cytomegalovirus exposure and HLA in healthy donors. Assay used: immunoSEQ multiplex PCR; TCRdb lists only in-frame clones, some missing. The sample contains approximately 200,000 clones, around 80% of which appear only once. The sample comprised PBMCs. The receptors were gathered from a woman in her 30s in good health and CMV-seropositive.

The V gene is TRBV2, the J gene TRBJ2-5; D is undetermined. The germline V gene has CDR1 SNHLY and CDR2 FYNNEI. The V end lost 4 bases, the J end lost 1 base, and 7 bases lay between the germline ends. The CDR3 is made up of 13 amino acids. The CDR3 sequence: CASSGVTQETQYF. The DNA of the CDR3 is TGTGCCAGCAGTGGCGTCACCCAAGAGACCCAGTACTTC.

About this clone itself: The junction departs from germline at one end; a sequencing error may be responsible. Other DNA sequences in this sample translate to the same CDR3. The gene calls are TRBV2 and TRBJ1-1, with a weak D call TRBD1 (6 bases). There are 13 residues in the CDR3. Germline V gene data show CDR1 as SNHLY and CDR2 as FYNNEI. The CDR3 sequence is CASSPGDLAEAFF. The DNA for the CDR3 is TGTGCCAGCAGTCCAGGGGACCTTGCTGAAGCCTTCTTT.

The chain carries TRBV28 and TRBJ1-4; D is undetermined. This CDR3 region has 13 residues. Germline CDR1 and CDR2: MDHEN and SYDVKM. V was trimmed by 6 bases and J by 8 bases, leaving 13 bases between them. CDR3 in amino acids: CASRGSTHEKLFF. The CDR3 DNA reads TGTGCCAGCAGGGGCTCAACCCACGAAAAACTGTTTTTT.

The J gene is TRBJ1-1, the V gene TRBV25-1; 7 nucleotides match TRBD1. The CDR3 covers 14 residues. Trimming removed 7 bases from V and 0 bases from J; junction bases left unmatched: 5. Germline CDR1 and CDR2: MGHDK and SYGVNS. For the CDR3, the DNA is TGTGCCAGCACAAGGACAGGAATGAACACTGAAGCTTTCTTT. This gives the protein CASTRTGMNTEAFF.

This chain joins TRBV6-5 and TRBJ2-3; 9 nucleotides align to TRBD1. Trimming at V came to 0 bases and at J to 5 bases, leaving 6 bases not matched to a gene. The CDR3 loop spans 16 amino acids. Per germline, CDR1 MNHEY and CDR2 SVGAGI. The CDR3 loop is CASSYSPDRGVDTQYF. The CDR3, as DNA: TGTGCCAGCAGTTACTCACCCGACAGGGGGGTAGATACGCAGTATTTT.

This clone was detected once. The CDR3 is CAISEGGQGSGYTF. CDR3 coding DNA: TGTGCCATCAGTGAGGGGGGACAGGGCTCGGGCTACACCTTC. The chain joins TRBV10-3 to TRBJ1-2, with TRBD1 matching 9 bases. Trimming cost V 2 bases and J 8 bases; bases outside gene matches: 6. The CDR3 runs 14 residues. The V gene's germline CDR1 is ENHRY and CDR2 SYGVKD.

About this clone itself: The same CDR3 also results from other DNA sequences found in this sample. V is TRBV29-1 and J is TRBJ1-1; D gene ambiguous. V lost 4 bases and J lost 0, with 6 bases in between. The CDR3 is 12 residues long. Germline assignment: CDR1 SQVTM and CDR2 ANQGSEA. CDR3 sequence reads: CSVGTLNTEAFF. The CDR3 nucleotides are TGCAGCGTTGGGACTTTGAACACTGAAGCTTTCTTT.

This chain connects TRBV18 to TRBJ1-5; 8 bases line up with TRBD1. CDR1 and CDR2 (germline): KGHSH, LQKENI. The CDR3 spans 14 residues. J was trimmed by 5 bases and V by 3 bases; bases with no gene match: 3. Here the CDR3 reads CASSPTGADQPQHF. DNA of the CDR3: TGTGCCAGCTCACCGACAGGGGCGGATCAGCCCCAGCATTTT.

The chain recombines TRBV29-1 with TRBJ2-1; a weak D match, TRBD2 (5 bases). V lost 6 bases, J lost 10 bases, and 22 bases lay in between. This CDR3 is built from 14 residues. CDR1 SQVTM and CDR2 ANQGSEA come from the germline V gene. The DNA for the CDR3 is TGCAGCGTCCAAAGGCTAGCAGGAGGAGGAGAGCAGTTCTTC. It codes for CSVQRLAGGGEQFF.

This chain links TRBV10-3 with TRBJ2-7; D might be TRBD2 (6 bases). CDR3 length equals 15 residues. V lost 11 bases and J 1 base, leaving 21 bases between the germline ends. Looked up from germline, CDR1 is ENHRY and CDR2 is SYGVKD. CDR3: CAAQPGLASSYEQYF. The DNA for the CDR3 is TGTGCCGCCCAACCAGGGCTAGCGTCTTCCTACGAGCAGTACTTC.

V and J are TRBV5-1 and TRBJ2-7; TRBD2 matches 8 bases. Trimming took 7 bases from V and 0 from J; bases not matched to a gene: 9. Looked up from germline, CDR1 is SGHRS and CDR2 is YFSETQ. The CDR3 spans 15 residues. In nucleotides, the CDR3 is TGCGCCAGCGGCAAGCGGAGCGGGAGCTCCTACGAGCAGTACTTC. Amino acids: CASGKRSGSSYEQYF.

In nucleotides, the CDR3 is TGTGCCTGGATCGGGGAGGAGCTAATGAACACTGAAGCTTTCTTT. Its translation is CAWIGEELMNTEAFF. The chain combines TRBV30 with TRBJ1-1; D gene unclear. This CDR3 comprises 15 residues. Trimming removed 4 bases at V and 0 bases at J, with 15 bases between. Germline V CDR1 and CDR2: GTSNPN, SVGIG (reference sequence).

CDR3 coding DNA: TGTGCCACCAGCAGAGATCTTGGAGGGCTGGGGACCGGGGAGCTGTTTTTT. Amino acid sequence: CATSRDLGGLGTGELFF. The gene calls are TRBV15 and TRBJ2-2; D possibly corresponds to TRBD2 (6 bases). V gave up 0 bases and J gave up 5 bases, with 16 bases separating them. Germline loops: CDR1 LNHNV, CDR2 YYDKDF (reference sequence). The CDR3 loop spans 17 amino acids.

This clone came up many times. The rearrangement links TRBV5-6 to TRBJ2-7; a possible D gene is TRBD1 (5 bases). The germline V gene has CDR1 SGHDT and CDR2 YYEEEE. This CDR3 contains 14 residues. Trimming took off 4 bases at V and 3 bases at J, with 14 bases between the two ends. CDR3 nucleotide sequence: TGTGCCAGCAGCGAAACCATAGGGGTCTACGAGCAGTACTTC. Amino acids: CASSETIGVYEQYF. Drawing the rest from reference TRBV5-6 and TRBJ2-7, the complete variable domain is DAGVTQSPTHLIKTRGQQVTLRCSPKSGHDTVSWYQQALGQGPQFIFQYYEEEERQRGNFPDRFSGHQFPNYSSELNVNALLLGDSALYLCASSETIGVYEQYFGPGTRLTVT.

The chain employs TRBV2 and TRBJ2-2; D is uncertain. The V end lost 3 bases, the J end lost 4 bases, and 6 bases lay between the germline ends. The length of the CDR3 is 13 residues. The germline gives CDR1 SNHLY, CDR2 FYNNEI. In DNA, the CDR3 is TGTGCCAGCAGTGATAGCCTCACCGGGGAGCTGTTTTTT. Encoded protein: CASSDSLTGELFF. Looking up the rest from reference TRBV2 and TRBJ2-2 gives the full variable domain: EPEVTQTPSHQVTQMGQEVILRCVPISNHLYFYWYRQILGQKVEFLVSFYNNEISEKSEIFDDQFSVERPDGSNFTLKIRSTKLEDSAMYFCASSDSLTGELFFGEGSRLTVL.

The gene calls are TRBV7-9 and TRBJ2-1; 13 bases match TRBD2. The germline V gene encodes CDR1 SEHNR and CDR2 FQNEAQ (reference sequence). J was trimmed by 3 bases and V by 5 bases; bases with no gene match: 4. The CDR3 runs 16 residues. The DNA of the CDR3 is TGTGCCAGCAGCCGCGGACTAGCGGGAGTCTACAATGAGCAGTTCTTC. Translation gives CASSRGLAGVYNEQFF.

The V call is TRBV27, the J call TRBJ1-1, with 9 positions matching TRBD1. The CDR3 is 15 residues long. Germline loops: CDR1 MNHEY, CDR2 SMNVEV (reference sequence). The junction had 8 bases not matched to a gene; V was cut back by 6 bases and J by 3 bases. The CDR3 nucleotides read TGTGCCAGCAGCTCCGGGACAGGGCCGTACACTGAAGCTTTCTTT. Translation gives CASSSGTGPYTEAFF.

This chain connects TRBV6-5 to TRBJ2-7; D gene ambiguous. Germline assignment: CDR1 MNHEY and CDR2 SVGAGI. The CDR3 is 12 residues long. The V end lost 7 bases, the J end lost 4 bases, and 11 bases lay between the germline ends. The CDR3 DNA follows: TGTGCCAGCACCTACGACTTTTACGAGCAGTACTTC. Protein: CASTYDFYEQYF.

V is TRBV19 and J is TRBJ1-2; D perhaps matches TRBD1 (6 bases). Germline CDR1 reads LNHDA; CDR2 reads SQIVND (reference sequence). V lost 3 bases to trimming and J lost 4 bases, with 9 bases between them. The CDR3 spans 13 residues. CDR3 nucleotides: TGTGCCAGTAGTATTGGGGGCGGCTATGGCTACACCTTC. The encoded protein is CASSIGGGYGYTF.

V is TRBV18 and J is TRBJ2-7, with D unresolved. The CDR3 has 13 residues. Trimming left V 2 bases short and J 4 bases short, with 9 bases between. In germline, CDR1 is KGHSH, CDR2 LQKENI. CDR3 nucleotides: TGTGCCAGCTCACCAAACACCAGATACGAGCAGTACTTC. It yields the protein CASSPNTRYEQYF.

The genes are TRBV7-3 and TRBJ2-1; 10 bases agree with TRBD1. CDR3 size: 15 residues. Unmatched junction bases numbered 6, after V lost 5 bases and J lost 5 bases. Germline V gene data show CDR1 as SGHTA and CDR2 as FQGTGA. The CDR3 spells CASSRGQGPNNEQFF. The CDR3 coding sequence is TGTGCCAGCAGCCGGGGACAGGGGCCAAACAATGAGCAGTTCTTC.

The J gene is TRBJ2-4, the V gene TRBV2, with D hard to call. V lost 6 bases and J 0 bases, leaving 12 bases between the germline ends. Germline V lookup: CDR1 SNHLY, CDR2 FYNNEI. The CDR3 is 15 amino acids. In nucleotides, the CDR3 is TGTGCCAGCAGGAGTGGTACGCTAGCCAAAAACATTCAGTACTTC. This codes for CASRSGTLAKNIQYF.

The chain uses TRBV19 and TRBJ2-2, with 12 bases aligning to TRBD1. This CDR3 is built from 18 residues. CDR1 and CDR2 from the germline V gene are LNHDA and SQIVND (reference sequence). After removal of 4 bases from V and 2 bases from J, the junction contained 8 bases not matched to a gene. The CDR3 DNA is TGTGCCAGTAGTAACCGGGACAGGGGGCCTCAAAACACCGGGGAGCTGTTTTTT. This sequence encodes CASSNRDRGPQNTGELFF.

This CDR3 is CASRLGQVRNEQFF. CDR3 sequence (DNA): TGCGCCAGCAGACTAGGACAGGTCCGCAATGAGCAGTTCTTC. The gene calls are TRBV5-1 and TRBJ2-1, with 7 bases identical to TRBD1. The V and J ends lost 5 bases and 6 bases, in that order; junction bases with no gene match: 8. Germline assignment: CDR1 SGHRS and CDR2 YFSETQ. This CDR3 is built from 14 residues.

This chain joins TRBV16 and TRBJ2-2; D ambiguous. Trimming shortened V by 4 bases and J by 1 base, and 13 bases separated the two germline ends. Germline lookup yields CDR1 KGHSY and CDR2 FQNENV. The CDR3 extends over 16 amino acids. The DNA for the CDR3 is TGTGCCAGCAGCCTTACTACCCCGAGGAACACCGGGGAGCTGTTTTTT. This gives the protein CASSLTTPRNTGELFF.

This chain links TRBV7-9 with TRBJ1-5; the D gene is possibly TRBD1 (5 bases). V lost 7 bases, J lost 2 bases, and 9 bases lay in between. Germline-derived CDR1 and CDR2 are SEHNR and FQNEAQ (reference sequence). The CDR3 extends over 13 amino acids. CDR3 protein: CASTIGGNQPQHF. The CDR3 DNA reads TGTGCCAGCACCATAGGGGGCAATCAGCCCCAGCATTTT. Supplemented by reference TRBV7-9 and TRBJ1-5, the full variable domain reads DTGVSQNPRHKITKRGQNVTFRCDPISEHNRLYWYRQTLGQGPEFLTYFQNEAQLEKSRLLSDRFSAERPKGSFSTLEIQRTEQGDSAMYLCASTIGGNQPQHFGDGTRLSIL.

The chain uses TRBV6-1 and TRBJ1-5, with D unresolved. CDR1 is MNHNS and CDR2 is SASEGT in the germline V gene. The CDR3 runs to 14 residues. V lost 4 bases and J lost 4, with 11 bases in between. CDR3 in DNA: TGTGCCAGCAGTGGGATGGGGAGGAATCAGCCCCAGCATTTT. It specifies CASSGMGRNQPQHF.

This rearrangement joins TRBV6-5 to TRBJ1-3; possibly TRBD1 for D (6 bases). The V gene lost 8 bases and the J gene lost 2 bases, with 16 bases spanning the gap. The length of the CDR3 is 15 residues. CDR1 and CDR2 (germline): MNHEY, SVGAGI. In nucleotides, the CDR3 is TGTGCCAGCTTCGGGGGGCCAGGGACTGGAAACACCATATATTTT. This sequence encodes CASFGGPGTGNTIYF.

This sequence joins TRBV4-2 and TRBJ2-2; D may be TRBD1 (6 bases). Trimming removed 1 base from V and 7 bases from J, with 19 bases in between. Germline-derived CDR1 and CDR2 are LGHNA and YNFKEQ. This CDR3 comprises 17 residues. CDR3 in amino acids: CASSQGGNRVLVGELFF. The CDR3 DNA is TGTGCCAGCAGCCAAGGGGGGAACAGGGTCCTTGTCGGGGAGCTGTTTTTT.

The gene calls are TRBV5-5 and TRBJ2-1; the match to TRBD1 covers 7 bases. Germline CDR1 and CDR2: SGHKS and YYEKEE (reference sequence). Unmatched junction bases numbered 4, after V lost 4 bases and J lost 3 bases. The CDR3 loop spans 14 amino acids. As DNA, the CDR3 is TGTGCCAGCAGCGGGGGACAGCTCTACAATGAGCAGTTCTTC. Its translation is CASSGGQLYNEQFF.